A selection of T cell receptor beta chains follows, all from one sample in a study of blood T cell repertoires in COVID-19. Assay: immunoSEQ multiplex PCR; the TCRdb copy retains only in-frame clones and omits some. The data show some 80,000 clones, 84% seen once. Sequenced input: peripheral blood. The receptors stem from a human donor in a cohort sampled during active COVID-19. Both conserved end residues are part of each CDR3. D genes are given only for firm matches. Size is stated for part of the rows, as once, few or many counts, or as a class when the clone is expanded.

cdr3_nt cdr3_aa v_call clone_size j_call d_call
TGTGCCAGCAGCCTCGACACCTTCTATGGCTACACCTTC CASSLDTFYGYTF TRBV12-3/TRBV12-4 few TRBJ1-2 -
TGCGCCAGCAGCTTGGTAGTAGCAGGGGGGGCCAACGTCCTGACTTTC CASSLVVAGGANVLTF TRBV5-1 once TRBJ2-6 -
TGTGCCATCGGGGGGGGACTTGTGGCGGGAGGGAATGAGCAGTTCTTC CAIGGGLVAGGNEQFF TRBV10-3 - TRBJ2-1 TRBD2
TGTGCCAGCAGTCCTTCTCCGGGACAGGGGGCAGAAAAACTGTTTTTT CASSPSPGQGAEKLFF TRBV25-1 - TRBJ1-4 TRBD1
TGTGCCAGCAGCTTAGGTTTGGGACAGGGTCTCGGCTCCTACGAGCAGTACTTC CASSLGLGQGLGSYEQYF TRBV11-2 - TRBJ2-7 TRBD1
TGTGCCAGCAGTCCCGGGACAGGGTTGATTAACACCGGGGAGCTGTTTTTT CASSPGTGLINTGELFF TRBV25-1 - TRBJ2-2 TRBD1
TGCAGTGGTTCCGAGGGCTTAATGGCGTTCTTC CSGSEGLMAFF TRBV20-1 - TRBJ2-1 -
TGTGCCAGCAGCTTGGCTTCCCAGGGGATGTACACTGAAGCTTTCTTT CASSLASQGMYTEAFF TRBV5-4 - TRBJ1-1 -
TGTGCCAGCAGCCAAGCAGGGGGACTAGGGGCCCTCCACTTT CASSQAGGLGALHF TRBV3-1/TRBV3-2 - TRBJ1-6 TRBD1
TGCGCCAGCAGCCGCAGGGGCCCGGACGAGCAGTACTTC CASSRRGPDEQYF TRBV5-1 - TRBJ2-7 -